The T cell receptor (beta chain) under discussion was sequenced for a study of PD-L1 blockade in urothelial cancer. The wider study: Dosed intravenously at 1,200 mg every 3 weeks, atezolizumab was initiated by patients around 2014. Twenty-five of the 29 patients were men with bladder-origin urothelial cancer. Analyses used blood from 3 weeks (second dose) and 6 weeks after treatment start.

Sequenced by immunoSEQ multiplex PCR; TCRdb stores in-frame clones only, minus some. This sample has about 80,000 clones, with approximately 90% found just once. V shed 2 bases and J 17 bases; nucleotides not matched to a gene: 8. The germline CDR1 and CDR2 sequences are SGHTA and FQGNSA. The CDR3 totals 12 residues. Study-wide results and limits: Better survival was predicted by below-median pretreatment blood TCR clonality.

About this clone itself: Its matching antigen is unknown.

This TCR was recovered from a woman between 65 and 79 years old with urothelial cancer. Sequenced here: PBMCs, sampled around atezolizumab (anti-PD-L1) treatment. The rearrangement uses TRBV7-2 and TRBJ2-2; 7 bases line up with TRBD1. CDR3 residues: CASSLRRGLAFF. In DNA form, the CDR3 reads TGTGCCAGCAGCTTACGAAGGGGGCTGGCCTTTTTT.